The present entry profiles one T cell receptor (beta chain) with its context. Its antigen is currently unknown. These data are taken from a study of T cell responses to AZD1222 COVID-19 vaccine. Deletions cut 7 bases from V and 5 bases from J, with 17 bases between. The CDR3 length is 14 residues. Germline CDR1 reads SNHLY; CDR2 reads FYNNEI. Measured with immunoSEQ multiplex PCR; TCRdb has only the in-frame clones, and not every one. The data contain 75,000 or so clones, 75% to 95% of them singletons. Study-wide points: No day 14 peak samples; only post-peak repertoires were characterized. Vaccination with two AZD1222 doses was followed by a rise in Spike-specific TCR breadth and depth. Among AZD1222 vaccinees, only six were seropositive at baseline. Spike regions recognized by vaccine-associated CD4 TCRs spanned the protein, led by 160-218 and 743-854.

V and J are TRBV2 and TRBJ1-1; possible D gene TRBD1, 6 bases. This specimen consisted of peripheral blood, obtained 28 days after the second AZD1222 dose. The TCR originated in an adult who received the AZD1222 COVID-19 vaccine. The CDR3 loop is CASTFTGLRTEAFF. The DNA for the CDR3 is TGTGCCAGCACCTTCACAGGGTTACGGACTGAAGCTTTCTTT. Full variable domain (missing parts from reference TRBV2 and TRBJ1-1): EPEVTQTPSHQVTQMGQEVILRCVPISNHLYFYWYRQILGQKVEFLVSFYNNEISEKSEIFDDQFSVERPDGSNFTLKIRSTKLEDSAMYFCASTFTGLRTEAFFGQGTRLTVV.